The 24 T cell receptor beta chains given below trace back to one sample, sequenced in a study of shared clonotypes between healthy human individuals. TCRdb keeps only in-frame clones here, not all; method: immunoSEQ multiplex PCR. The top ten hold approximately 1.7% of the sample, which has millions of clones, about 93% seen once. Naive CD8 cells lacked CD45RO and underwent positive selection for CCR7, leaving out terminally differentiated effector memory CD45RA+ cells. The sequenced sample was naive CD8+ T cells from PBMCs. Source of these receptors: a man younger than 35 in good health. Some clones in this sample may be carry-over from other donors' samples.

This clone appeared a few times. The CDR3 loop is CASSFKGQLPNYGYTF. The CDR3, as DNA: TGTGCCAGCAGCTTCAAAGGACAGCTACCGAACTATGGCTACACCTTC. This chain uses TRBV7-9 with TRBJ1-2, with D possibly matching TRBD1 (6 bases). Trimming removed 3 bases at V and 2 bases at J, with 16 bases between. The CDR3 has 16 amino acids. Germline V lookup: CDR1 SEHNR, CDR2 FQNEAQ (reference sequence).

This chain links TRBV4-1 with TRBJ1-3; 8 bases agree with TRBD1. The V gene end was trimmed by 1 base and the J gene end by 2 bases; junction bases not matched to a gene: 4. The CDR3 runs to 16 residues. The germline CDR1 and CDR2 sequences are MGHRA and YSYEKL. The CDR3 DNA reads TGCGCCAGCAGCCAAGTAGCAGGGGGCGCTGGAAACACCATATATTTT. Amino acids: CASSQVAGGAGNTIYF.

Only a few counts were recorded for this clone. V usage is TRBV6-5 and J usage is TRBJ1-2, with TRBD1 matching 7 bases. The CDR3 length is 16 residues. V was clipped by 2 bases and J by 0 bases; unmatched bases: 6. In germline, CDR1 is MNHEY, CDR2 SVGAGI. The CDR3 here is CASSYHRDSSNYGYTF. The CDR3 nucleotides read TGTGCCAGCAGTTACCATCGGGACAGCTCTAACTATGGCTACACCTTC.

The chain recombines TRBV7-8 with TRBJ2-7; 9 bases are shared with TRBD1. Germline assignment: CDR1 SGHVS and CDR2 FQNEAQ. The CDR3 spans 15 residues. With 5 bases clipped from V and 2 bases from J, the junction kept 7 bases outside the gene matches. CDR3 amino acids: CASSPRGTGTYEQYF. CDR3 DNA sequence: TGTGCCAGCAGCCCCCGAGGGACAGGGACCTACGAGCAGTACTTC.

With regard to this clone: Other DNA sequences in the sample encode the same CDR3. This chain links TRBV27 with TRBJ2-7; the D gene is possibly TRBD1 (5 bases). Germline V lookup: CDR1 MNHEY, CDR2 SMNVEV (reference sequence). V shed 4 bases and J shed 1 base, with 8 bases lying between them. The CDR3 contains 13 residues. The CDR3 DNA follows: TGTGCCAGCAGTTCAGGGAATTCCTACGAGCAGTACTTC. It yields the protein CASSSGNSYEQYF.

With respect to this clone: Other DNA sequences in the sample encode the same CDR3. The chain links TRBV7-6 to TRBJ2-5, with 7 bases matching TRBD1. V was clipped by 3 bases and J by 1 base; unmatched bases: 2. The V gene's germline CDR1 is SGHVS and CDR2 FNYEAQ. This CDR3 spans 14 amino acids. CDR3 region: CASSLRTGQETQYF. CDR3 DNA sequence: TGTGCCAGCAGCTTGAGGACAGGCCAAGAGACCCAGTACTTC.

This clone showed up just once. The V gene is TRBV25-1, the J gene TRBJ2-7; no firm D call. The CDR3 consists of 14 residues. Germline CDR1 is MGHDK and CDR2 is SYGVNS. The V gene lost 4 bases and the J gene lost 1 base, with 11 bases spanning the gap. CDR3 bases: TGTGCCAGCAGTGCTGTGGACCGGTCCTACGAGCAGTACTTC. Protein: CASSAVDRSYEQYF.

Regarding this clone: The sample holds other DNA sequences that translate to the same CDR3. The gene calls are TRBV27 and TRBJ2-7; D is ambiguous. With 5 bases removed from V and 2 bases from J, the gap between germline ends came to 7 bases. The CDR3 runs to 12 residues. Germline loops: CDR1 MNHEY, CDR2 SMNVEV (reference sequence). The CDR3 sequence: CASSLTPYEQYF. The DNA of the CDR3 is TGTGCCAGCAGTCTCACCCCCTACGAGCAGTACTTC.

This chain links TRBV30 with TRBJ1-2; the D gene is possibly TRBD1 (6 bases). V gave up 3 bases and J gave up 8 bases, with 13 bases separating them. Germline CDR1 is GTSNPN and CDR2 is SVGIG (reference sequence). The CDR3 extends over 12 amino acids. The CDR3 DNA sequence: TGTGCCTGGAGAGGGGGACTCGGGGGCTACACCTTC. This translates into CAWRGGLGGYTF.

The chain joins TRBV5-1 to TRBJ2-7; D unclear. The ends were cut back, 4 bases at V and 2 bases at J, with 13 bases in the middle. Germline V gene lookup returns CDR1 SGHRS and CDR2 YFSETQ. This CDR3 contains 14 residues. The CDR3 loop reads CASSPMKRTYEQYF. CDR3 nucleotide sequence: TGCGCCAGCAGCCCCATGAAGCGAACCTACGAGCAGTACTTC.

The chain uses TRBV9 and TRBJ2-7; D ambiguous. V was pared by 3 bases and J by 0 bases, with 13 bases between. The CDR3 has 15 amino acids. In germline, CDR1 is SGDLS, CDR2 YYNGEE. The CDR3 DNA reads TGTGCCAGCAGCGCAGGCCCAGGACCCTCCTACGAGCAGTACTTC. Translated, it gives CASSAGPGPSYEQYF.

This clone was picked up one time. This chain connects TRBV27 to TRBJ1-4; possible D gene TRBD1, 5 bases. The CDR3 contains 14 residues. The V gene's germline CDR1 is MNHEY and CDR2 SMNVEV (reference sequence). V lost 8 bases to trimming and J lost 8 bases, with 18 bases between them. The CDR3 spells CASSPWGGGEKLFF. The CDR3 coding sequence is TGTGCCAGCTCCCCTTGGGGGGGTGGGGAAAAACTGTTTTTT. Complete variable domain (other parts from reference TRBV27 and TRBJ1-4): EAQVTQNPRYLITVTGKKLTVTCSQNMNHEYMSWYRQDPGLGLRQIYYSMNVEVTDKGDVPEGYKVSRKEKRNFPLILESPSPNQTSLYFCASSPWGGGEKLFFGSGTQLSVL.

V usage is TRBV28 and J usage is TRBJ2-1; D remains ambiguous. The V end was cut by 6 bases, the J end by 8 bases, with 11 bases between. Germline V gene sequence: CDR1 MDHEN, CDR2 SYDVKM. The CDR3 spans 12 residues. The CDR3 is CASSTHKDEQFF. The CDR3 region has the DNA TGTGCCAGCAGCACCCACAAGGATGAGCAGTTCTTC.

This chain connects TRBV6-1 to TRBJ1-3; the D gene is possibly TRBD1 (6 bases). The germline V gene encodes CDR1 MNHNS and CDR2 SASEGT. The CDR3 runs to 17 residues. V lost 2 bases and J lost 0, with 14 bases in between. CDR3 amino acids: CASSENRGRGSGNTIYF. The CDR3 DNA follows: TGTGCCAGCAGTGAAAACCGCGGCAGGGGCTCTGGAAACACCATATATTTT.

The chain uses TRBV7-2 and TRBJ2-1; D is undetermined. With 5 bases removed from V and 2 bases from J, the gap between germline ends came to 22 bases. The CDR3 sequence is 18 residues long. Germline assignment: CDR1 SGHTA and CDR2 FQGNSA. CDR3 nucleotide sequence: TGTGCCAGCAGCCCCCCGTTCGACGTTGTCGAGGCCTACAATGAGCAGTTCTTC. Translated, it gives CASSPPFDVVEAYNEQFF.

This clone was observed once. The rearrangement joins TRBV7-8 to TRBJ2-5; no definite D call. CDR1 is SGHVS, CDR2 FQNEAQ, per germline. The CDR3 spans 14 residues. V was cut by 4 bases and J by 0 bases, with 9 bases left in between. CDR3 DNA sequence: TGTGCCAGCAGCTCCGGGCGGAACCAAGAGACCCAGTACTTC. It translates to CASSSGRNQETQYF.

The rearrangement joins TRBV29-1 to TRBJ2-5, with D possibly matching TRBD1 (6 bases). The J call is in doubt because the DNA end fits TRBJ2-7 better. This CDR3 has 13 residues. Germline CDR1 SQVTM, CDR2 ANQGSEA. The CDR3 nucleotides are TGCAGCGCCCGAGGAACAGGGTCCAACGAGCAGTACTTC. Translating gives CSARGTGSNEQYF.

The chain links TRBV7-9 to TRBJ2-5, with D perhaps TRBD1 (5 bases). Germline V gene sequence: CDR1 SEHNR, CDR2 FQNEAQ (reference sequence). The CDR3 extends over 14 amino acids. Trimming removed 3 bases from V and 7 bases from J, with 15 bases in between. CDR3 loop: CASSLVTGSATQYF. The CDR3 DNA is TGTGCCAGCAGCTTGGTAACAGGATCCGCGACCCAGTACTTC.

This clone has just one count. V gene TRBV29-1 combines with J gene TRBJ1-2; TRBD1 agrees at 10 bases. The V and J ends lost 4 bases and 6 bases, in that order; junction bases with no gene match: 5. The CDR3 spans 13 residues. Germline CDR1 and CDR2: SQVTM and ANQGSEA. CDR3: CSVVTGGFNGYTF. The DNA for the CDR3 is TGCAGCGTTGTGACAGGGGGCTTCAATGGCTACACCTTC. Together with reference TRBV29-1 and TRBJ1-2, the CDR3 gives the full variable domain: SAVISQKPSRDICQRGTSLTIQCQVDSQVTMMFWYRQQPGQSLTLIATANQGSEATYESGFVIDKFPISRPNLTFSTLTVSNMSPEDSSIYLCSVVTGGFNGYTFGSGTRLTVV.

CDR3 sequence reads: CASSSLTSGRASEQYF. DNA for the CDR3: TGTGCCAGCAGCTCACTTACTAGCGGGAGGGCCTCCGAGCAGTACTTC. V usage is TRBV7-2 and J usage is TRBJ2-7; TRBD2 aligns across 13 bases. CDR1 is SGHTA and CDR2 is FQGNSA in the germline V gene. The CDR3 is made up of 16 amino acids. With 4 bases clipped from V and 6 bases from J, the junction kept 9 bases outside the gene matches. Supplemented by reference TRBV7-2 and TRBJ2-7, the full variable domain reads GAGVSQSPSNKVTEKGKDVELRCDPISGHTALYWYRQSLGQGLEFLIYFQGNSAPDKSGLPSDRFSAERTGGSVSTLTIQRTQQEDSAVYLCASSSLTSGRASEQYFGPGTRLTVT.

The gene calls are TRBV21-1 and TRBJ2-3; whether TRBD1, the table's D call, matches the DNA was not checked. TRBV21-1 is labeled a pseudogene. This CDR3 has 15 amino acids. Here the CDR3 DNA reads TGTGCCAGCACAAGTGTCAGGGCGGACACAGATACGCAGTATTTT. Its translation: CASTSVRADTDTQYF.

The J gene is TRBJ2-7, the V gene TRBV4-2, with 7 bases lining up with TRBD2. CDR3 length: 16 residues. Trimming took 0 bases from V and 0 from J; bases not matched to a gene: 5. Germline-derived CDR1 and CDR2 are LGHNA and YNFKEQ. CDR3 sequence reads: CASSQDWAGVSYEQYF. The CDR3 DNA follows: TGTGCCAGCAGCCAAGATTGGGCGGGGGTCTCCTACGAGCAGTACTTC.

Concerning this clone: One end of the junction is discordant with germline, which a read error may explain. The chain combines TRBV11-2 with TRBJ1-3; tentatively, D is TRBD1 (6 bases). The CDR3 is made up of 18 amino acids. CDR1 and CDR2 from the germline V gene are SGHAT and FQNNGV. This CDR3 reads CASSPHLRDRRSNRPYDF. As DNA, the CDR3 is TGTGCCAGCAGCCCACACCTTCGAGACAGGAGGAGCAACCGTCCATATGATTTT.

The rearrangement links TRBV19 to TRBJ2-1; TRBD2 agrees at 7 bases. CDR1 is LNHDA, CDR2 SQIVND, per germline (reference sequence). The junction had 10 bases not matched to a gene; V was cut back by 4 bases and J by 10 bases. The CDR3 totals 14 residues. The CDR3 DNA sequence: TGTGCCAGTAGTACCGAGACTAGCCCAGAGGAGCAGTTCTTC. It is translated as CASSTETSPEEQFF.